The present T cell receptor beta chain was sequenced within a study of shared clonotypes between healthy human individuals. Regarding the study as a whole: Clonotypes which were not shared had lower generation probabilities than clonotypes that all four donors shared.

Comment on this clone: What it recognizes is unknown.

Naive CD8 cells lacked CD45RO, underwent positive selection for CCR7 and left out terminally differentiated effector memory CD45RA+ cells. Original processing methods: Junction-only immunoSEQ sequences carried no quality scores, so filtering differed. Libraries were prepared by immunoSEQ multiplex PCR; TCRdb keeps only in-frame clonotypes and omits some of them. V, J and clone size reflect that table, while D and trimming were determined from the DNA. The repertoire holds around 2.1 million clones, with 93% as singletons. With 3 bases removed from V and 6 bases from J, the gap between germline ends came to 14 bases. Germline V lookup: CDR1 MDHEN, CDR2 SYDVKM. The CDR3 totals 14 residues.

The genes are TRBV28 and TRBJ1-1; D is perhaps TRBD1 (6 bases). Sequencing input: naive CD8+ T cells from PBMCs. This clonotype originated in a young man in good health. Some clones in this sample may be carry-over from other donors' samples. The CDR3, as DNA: TGTGCCAGCAGTTTCAGGGGAGGGCTGCCTGAAGCTTTCTTT. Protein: CASSFRGGLPEAFF.